The count of the clone carrying this T cell receptor (beta chain) is one. This entry comes from a study of control samples from healthy donors and cancer patients. Method: immunoSEQ multiplex PCR; TCRdb's copy keeps in-frame clones and lacks some. The table includes 90,000 or so clones, around 89% detected once. V was cut by 6 bases and J by 1 base, with 18 bases left in between. The CDR3 has 16 residues. The germline gives CDR1 KGHSH, CDR2 LQKENI. The clonotype was recovered from a woman aged 70 to 79 in good health. The J gene is TRBJ1-1, the V gene TRBV18; D is unresolved. Sequencing was performed on blood. The CDR3 region has the DNA TGTGCCAGCTCGCCCGGGTGGAGAGTTGGGAACACTGAAGCTTTCTTT. This translates into CASSPGWRVGNTEAFF. The complete variable domain, with remaining parts taken from reference TRBV18 and TRBJ1-1, reads NAGVMQNPRHLVRRRGQEARLRCSPMKGHSHVYWYRQLPEEGLKFMVYLQKENIIDESGMPKERFSAEFPKEGPSILRIQQVVRGDSAAYFCASSPGWRVGNTEAFFGQGTRLTVV.